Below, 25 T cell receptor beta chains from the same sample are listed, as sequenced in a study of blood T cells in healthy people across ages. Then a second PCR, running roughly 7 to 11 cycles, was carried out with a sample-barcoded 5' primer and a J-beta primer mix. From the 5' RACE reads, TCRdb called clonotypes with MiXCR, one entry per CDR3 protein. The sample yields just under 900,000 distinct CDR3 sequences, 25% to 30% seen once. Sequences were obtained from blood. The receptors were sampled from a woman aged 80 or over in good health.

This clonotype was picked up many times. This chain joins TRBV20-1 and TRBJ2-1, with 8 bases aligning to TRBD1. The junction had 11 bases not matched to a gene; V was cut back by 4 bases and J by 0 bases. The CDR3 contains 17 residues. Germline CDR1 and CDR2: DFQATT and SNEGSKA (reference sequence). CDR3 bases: TGCAGTGCTACGTTTAAGGGACAGGTGAGCTCCTACAATGAGCAGTTCTTC. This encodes CSATFKGQVSSYNEQFF.

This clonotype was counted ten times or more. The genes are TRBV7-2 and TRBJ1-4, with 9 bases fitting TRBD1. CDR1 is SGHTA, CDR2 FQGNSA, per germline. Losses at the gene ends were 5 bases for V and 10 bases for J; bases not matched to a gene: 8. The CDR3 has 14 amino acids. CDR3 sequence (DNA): TGTGCCAGCAGCCCCGGGACAGGGTGGGCAAAACTGTTTTTT. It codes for CASSPGTGWAKLFF.

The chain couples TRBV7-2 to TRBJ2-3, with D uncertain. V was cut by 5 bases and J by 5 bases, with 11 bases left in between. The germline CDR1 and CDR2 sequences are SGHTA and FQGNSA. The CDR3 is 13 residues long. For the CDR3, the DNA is TGTGCCAGCAGCCAAAACGGAAAAGATACGCAGTATTTT. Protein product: CASSQNGKDTQYF.

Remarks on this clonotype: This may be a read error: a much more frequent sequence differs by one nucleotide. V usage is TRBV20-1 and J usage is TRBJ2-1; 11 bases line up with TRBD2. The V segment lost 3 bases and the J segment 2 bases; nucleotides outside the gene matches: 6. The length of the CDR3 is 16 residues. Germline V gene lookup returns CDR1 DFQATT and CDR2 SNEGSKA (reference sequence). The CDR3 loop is CSASHSGGAPYNEQFF. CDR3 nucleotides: TGCAGTGCTAGCCATAGCGGGGGGGCTCCCTACAATGAGCAGTTCTTC.

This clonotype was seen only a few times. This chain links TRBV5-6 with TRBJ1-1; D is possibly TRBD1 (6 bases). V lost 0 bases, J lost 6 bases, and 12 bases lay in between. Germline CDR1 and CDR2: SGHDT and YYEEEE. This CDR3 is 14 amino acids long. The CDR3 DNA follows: TGTGCCAGCAGCTTGGGGGGGACATCCCCTGAAGCTTTCTTT. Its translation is CASSLGGTSPEAFF. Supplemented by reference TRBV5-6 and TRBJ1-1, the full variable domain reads DAGVTQSPTHLIKTRGQQVTLRCSPKSGHDTVSWYQQALGQGPQFIFQYYEEEERQRGNFPDRFSGHQFPNYSSELNVNALLLGDSALYLCASSLGGTSPEAFFGQGTRLTVV.

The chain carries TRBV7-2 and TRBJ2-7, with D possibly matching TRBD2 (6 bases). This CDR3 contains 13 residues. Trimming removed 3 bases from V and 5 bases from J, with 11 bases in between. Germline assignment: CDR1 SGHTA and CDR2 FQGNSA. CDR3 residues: CASSLRWGDEQYF. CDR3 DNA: TGTGCCAGCAGCTTGCGGTGGGGGGACGAGCAGTACTTC.

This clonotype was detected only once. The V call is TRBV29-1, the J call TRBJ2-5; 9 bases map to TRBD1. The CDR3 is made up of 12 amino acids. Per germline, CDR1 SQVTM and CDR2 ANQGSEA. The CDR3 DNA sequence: TGCAGTGCCGGGACAGGGAGAGGGACCCAGTACTTC. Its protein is CSAGTGRGTQYF.

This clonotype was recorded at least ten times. CDR3 residues: CAITKSSTDTQYF. The CDR3 coding sequence is TGTGCCATCACCAAATCTAGCACAGATACGCAGTATTTT. The V call is TRBV10-3, the J call TRBJ2-3, with D unclear. Germline V gene sequence: CDR1 ENHRY, CDR2 SYGVKD. V lost 7 bases and J 0 bases, leaving 8 bases between the germline ends. This CDR3 has 13 residues.

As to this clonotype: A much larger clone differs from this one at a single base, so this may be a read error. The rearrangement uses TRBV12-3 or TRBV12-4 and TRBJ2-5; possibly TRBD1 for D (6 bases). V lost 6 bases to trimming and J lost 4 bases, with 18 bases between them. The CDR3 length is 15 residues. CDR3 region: CASRVRSGGRETQYF. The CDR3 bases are TGTGCCAGCAGGGTACGGAGTGGGGGCCGAGAGACCCAGTACTTC.

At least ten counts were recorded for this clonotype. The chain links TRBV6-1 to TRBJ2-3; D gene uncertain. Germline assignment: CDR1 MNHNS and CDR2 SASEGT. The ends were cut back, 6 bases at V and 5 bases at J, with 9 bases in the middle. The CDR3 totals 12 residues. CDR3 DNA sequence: TGTGCCAGCAGCCTCTTTAAAGATACGCAGTATTTT. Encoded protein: CASSLFKDTQYF.

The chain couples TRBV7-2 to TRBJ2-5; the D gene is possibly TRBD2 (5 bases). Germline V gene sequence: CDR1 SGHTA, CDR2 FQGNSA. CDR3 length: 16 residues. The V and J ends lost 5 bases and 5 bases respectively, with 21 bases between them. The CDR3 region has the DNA TGTGCCAGCAGCCTGACGGGTCTAGCACTGGCCGAGACCCAGTACTTC. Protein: CASSLTGLALAETQYF.

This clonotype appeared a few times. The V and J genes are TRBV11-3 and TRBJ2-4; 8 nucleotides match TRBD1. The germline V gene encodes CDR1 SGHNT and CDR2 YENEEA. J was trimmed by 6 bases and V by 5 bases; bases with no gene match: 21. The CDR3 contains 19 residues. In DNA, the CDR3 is TGTGCCAGCAGCGCCCGTAAACCTACTGACAGGGGAGCACCAAACATTCAGTACTTC. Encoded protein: CASSARKPTDRGAPNIQYF.

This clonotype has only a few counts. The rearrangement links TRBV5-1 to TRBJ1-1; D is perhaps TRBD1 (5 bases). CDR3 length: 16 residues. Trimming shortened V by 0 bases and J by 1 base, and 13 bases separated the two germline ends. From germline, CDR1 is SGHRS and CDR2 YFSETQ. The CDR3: CASSLEAGSWNTEAFF. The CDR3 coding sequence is TGCGCCAGCAGCTTGGAGGCAGGGAGTTGGAACACTGAAGCTTTCTTT.

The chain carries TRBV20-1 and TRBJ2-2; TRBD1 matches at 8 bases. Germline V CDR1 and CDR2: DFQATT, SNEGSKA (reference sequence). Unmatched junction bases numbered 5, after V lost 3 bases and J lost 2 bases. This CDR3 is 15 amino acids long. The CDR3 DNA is TGCAGTGCTAGCCAGGGGGCGGACAACACCGGGGAGCTGTTTTTT. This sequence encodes CSASQGADNTGELFF.

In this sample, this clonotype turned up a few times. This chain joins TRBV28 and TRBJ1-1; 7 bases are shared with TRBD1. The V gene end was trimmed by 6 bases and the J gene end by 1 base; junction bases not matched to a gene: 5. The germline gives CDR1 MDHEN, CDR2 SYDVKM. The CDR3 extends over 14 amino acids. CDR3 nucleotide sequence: TGTGCCAGCAGAGATGGGACAGCGAACACTGAAGCTTTCTTT. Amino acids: CASRDGTANTEAFF. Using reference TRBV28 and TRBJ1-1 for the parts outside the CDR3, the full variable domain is DVKVTQSSRYLVKRTGEKVFLECVQDMDHENMFWYRQDPGLGLRLIYFSYDVKMKEKGDIPEGYSVSREKKERFSLILESASTNQTSMYLCASRDGTANTEAFFGQGTRLTVV.

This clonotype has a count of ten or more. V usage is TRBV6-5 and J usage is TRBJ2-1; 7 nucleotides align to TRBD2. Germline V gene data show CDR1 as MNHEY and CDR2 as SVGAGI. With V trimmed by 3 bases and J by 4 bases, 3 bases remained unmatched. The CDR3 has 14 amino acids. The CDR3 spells CASSYERGYNEQFF. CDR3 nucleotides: TGTGCCAGCAGTTATGAGCGGGGTTACAATGAGCAGTTCTTC.

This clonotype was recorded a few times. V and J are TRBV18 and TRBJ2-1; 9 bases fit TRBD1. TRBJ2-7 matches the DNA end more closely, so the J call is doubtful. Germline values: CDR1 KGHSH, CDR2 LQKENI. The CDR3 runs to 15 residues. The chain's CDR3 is CASSPGQGGYNEQYF. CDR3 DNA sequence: TGTGCCAGCTCACCGGGACAGGGAGGTTACAATGAGCAGTACTTC.

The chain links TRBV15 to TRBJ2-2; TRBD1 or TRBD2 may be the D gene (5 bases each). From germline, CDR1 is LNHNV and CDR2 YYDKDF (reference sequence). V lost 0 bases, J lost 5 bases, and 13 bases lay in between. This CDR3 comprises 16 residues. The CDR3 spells CATSRERDLRTGELFF. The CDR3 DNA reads TGTGCCACCAGCAGAGAACGGGACCTAAGGACCGGGGAGCTGTTTTTT.

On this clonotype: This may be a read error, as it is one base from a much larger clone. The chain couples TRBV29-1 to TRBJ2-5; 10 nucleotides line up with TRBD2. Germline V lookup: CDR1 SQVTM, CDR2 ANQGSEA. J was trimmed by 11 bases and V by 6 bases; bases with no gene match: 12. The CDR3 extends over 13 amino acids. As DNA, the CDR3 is TGCAGCGTGCAGCGGGGGGGGGTCAATGAGCAGTACTTC. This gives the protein CSVQRGGVNEQYF.

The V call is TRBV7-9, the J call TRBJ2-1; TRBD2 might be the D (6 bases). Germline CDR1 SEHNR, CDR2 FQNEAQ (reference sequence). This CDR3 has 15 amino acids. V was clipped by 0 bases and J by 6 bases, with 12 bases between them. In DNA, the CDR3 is TGTGCCAGCAGCTTAGCCGGCGGGACTCTCAATGAGCAGTTCTTC. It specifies CASSLAGGTLNEQFF.

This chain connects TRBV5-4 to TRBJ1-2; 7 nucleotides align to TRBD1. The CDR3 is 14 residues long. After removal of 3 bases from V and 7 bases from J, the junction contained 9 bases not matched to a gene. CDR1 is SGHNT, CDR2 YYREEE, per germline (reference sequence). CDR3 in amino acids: CASSSPTGNSGYTF. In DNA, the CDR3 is TGTGCCAGCAGCTCTCCGACAGGGAATTCTGGCTACACCTTC.

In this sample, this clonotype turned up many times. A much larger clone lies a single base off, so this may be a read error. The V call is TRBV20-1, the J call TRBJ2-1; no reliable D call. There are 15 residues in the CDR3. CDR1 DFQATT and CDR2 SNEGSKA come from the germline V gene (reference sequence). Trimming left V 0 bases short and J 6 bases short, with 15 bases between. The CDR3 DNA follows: TGCAGTGCTAGAGAGATAACTGGGCCACGCAATGAGCAGTTCTTC. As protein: CSAREITGPRNEQFF.

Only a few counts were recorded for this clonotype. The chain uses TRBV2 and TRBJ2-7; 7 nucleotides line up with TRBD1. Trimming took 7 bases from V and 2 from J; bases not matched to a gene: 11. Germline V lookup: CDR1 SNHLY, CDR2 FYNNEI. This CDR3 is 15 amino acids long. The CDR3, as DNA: TGTGCCAGCACTCCCCGGAGTCAGGGGGCCTACGAGCAGTACTTC. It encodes CASTPRSQGAYEQYF.

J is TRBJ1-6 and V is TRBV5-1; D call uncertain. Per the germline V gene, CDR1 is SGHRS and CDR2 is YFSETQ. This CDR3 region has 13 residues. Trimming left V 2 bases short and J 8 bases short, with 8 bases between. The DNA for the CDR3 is TGCGCCAGCAGCTTCGGGGTGGATTCACCCCTCCACTTT. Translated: CASSFGVDSPLHF.

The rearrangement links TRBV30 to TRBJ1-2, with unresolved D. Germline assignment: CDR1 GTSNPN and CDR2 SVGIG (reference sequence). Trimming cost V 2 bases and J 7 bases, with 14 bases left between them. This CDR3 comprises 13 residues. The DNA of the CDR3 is TGTGCCTGGAGTCCACTCAGAGTCGGTGGCTACACCTTC. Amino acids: CAWSPLRVGGYTF.